This T cell receptor beta chain was obtained from a study of blood T cells in healthy people across ages. The donors, healthy Caucasians from Russia, were aged roughly 6 to 90. The CDR3 runs to 14 residues. V lost 6 bases to trimming and J lost 6 bases, with 20 bases between them. CDR1 and CDR2 (germline): SQVTM, ANQGSEA. A second PCR of about 6 to 11 cycles used a sample-barcoded 5' primer and a J-beta primer mix. A single record per CDR3 protein comes from TCRdb applying MiXCR to the 5' RACE reads. The table shows around 1,800,000 distinct CDR3 sequences, with about two fifths occurring only once. Material: blood. This TCR came from a human donor in good health. This chain links TRBV29-1 with TRBJ1-1; possible D gene TRBD1, 6 bases. CDR3 loop: CSVNPPGVTAEAFF. DNA for the CDR3: TGCAGCGTCAATCCACCAGGGGTAACCGCTGAAGCTTTCTTT.